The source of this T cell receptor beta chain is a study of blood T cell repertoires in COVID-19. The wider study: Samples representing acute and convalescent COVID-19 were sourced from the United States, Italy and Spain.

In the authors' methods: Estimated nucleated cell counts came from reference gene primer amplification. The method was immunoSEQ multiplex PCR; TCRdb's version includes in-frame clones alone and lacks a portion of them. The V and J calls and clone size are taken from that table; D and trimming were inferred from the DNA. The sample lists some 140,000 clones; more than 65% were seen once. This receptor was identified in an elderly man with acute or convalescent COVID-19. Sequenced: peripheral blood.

CDR3 coding DNA: TGTGCCAGCAGGACAGGGGCGAACACCGGGGAGCTGTTTTTT. Protein sequence: CASRTGANTGELFF. The chain employs TRBV7-9 and TRBJ2-2, with 8 bases matching TRBD1. Germline lookup yields CDR1 SEHNR and CDR2 FQNEAQ (reference sequence). This CDR3 has 14 amino acids. V gave up 6 bases and J gave up 0 bases; unmatched junction bases: 0. Together with reference TRBV7-9 and TRBJ2-2, the CDR3 gives the full variable domain: DTGVSQNPRHKITKRGQNVTFRCDPISEHNRLYWYRQTLGQGPEFLTYFQNEAQLEKSRLLSDRFSAERPKGSFSTLEIQRTEQGDSAMYLCASRTGANTGELFFGEGSRLTVL.